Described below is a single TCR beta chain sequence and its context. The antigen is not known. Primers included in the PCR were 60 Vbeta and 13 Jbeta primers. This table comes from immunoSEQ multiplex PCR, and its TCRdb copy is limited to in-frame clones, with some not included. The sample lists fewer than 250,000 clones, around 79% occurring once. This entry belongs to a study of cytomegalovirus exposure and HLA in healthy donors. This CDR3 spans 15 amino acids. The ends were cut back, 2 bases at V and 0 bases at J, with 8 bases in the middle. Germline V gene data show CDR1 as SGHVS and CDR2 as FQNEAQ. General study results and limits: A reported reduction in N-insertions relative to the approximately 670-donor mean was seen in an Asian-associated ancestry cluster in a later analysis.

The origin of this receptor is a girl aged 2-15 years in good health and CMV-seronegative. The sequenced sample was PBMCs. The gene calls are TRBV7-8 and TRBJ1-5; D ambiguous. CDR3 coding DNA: TGTGCCAGCAGCTTAACGCGATATAGCAATCAGCCCCAGCATTTT. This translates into CASSLTRYSNQPQHF.